The rows below give T cell receptor beta chains drawn from one sample of a study of T cell responses to AZD1222 COVID-19 vaccine. TCRdb keeps only in-frame clones here, not all; method: immunoSEQ multiplex PCR. The data hold 150,000 to 200,000 clones, with about 88% observed a single time. Sequenced material: peripheral blood, taken 28 days after the second AZD1222 dose. The receptors were gathered from an adult who received the AZD1222 COVID-19 vaccine. Each CDR3 is given with its conserved first and last residue. D genes are given only for firm matches. Size is stated for part of the rows, as once, few or many counts, or as a class when the clone is expanded.

abundance: -
d_gene: -
j_gene: TRBJ1-1
v_gene: TRBV12-3/TRBV12-4
CDR3nt: TGTGCCAGCAGTTTCCTGAATGAAGCTTTCTTT
CDR3aa: CASSFLNEAFF

abundance: few
d_gene: TRBD1
j_gene: TRBJ2-7
v_gene: TRBV5-1
CDR3nt: TGCGCCAGCAGCTTGACACAGGGGACCTACGAGCAGTACTTC
CDR3aa: CASSLTQGTYEQYF

abundance: once
d_gene: -
j_gene: TRBJ1-5
v_gene: TRBV27
CDR3nt: TGTGCCAGCAGTTTAACGTCGGCTGGCAATCAGCCCCAGCATTTT
CDR3aa: CASSLTSAGNQPQHF

abundance: -
d_gene: TRBD2
j_gene: TRBJ2-1
v_gene: TRBV27
CDR3nt: TGTGCCAGCACCACATTAGCGGGTAGCTCCTACAATGAGCAGTTCTTC
CDR3aa: CASTTLAGSSYNEQFF

abundance: -
d_gene: -
j_gene: TRBJ2-2
v_gene: TRBV7-9
CDR3nt: TGTGCCAGCAGCTCCCCTCCCGGGGCGACACCCGTGAACACCGGGGAGCTGTTTTTT
CDR3aa: CASSSPPGATPVNTGELFF

abundance: -
d_gene: -
j_gene: TRBJ2-1
v_gene: TRBV28
CDR3nt: TGTGCCAGCAGTTTAAGAGGGATCCAGGAGCAGTTCTTC
CDR3aa: CASSLRGIQEQFF

abundance: -
d_gene: TRBD1
j_gene: TRBJ1-2
v_gene: TRBV7-9
CDR3nt: TGTGCCAGCACCACAGGGGGAGACTATGGCTACACCTTC
CDR3aa: CASTTGGDYGYTF

abundance: -
d_gene: TRBD2
j_gene: TRBJ2-3
v_gene: TRBV12-3/TRBV12-4
CDR3nt: TGTGCCAGCAGTCCCAGCGGGGCGGATACGCAGTATTTT
CDR3aa: CASSPSGADTQYF

abundance: -
d_gene: -
j_gene: TRBJ2-7
v_gene: TRBV24-1
CDR3nt: TGTGCCACCAGTGATTCAAAATACGAGCAGTACTTC
CDR3aa: CATSDSKYEQYF

abundance: -
d_gene: -
j_gene: TRBJ2-2
v_gene: TRBV5-4
CDR3nt: TGTGCCAGCAGCCACCTGGGGGCCCCAGGGTCCGGGGAGCTGTTTTTT
CDR3aa: CASSHLGAPGSGELFF

abundance: -
d_gene: TRBD2
j_gene: TRBJ2-7
v_gene: TRBV11-2
CDR3nt: TGTGCCAGCAGCTCCGGGACTAGTGGAGAGCAGTACTTC
CDR3aa: CASSSGTSGEQYF

abundance: -
d_gene: -
j_gene: TRBJ1-6
v_gene: TRBV6-1
CDR3nt: TGTGCCAGCAGTGAAAGCGCAGGGCCCAATTCACCCCTCCACTTT
CDR3aa: CASSESAGPNSPLHF

abundance: -
d_gene: -
j_gene: TRBJ2-5
v_gene: TRBV19
CDR3nt: TGTGCCAGTAGTTCCAGTAAGGCACAAGAGACCCAGTACTTC
CDR3aa: CASSSSKAQETQYF